Following are 23 T cell receptor beta chains from one sample sequenced in a study of T cells in Graves' hyperthyroidism and ophthalmopathy (dated by TCRdb to about 2019). Libraries were prepared through multiplex PCR. Instrument on record: Illumina HiSeq 2000. TCR beta CDR3 regions were amplified from RNA transcripts. The TCR CDR3 was subjected to a first round of RT-PCR using the HTBI primer set and the Qiagen OneStep RT-PCR kit. In TCRdb, the public reads were trimmed at Q25 with fastp and aligned with MiXCR, with productive beta chains retained. Rows are unified per CDR3 protein, each entry keeping the most common DNA and genes. The sample table shows a few hundred thousand distinct CDR3 sequences, and about 16% are seen once. Of the sample, 32% falls within the top ten clones. Material: blood. These receptors were taken from a woman in her 30s with Graves' hyperthyroidism.

This clonotype showed up just a few times. The chain employs TRBV6-1 and TRBJ1-4; TRBD1 might be the D (5 bases). Trimming cost V 6 bases and J 8 bases, with 13 bases left between them. Looked up from germline, CDR1 is MNHNS and CDR2 is SASEGT. CDR3 length: 13 residues. This chain's CDR3 is CASRLTDREKLFF. The DNA for the CDR3 is TGTGCCAGCAGATTGACAGACCGAGAAAAACTGTTTTTT.

V and J are TRBV27 and TRBJ2-1; TRBD1 matches 10 bases. Germline V gene lookup returns CDR1 MNHEY and CDR2 SMNVEV (reference sequence). The CDR3 length is 15 residues. V dropped 7 bases and J dropped 8; count of bases not matched to a gene: 11. CDR3 sequence: CASTSPGTGEYEQFF. The CDR3 DNA follows: TGTGCCAGCACCTCTCCTGGGACAGGGGAATATGAGCAGTTCTTC.

V gene TRBV20-1 combines with J gene TRBJ2-1; 14 nucleotides agree with TRBD2. Germline loops: CDR1 DFQATT, CDR2 SNEGSKA (reference sequence). The CDR3 is 16 amino acids. J gave up 8 bases and V 0 bases, and 6 bases lay outside the gene matches. The CDR3 protein is CSARERTSGRLDEQFF. The CDR3, as DNA: TGCAGTGCTAGAGAAAGGACTAGCGGGAGGTTGGATGAGCAGTTCTTC.

The DNA of the CDR3 is TGTGCCAGCAGTTACCAGGGCCGCCATGATATGAACACTGAAGCTTTCTTT. This sequence encodes CASSYQGRHDMNTEAFF. This chain uses TRBV6-7 with TRBJ1-1; tentative D call: TRBD1 (5 bases). TRBV6-7 is marked as an open reading frame, function uncertain. The CDR3 spans 17 residues. V lost 2 bases to trimming and J lost 0 bases, with 16 bases between them.

This chain uses TRBV5-1 with TRBJ2-3; 9 bases agree with TRBD2. The CDR3 loop spans 17 amino acids. Trimming cost V 0 bases and J 5 bases; bases outside gene matches: 10. In germline, CDR1 is SGHRS, CDR2 YFSETQ. The CDR3 coding sequence is TGCGCCAGCAGCTTGGAGGCTAGCGGGACTACTCAAGATACGCAGTATTTT. Protein product: CASSLEASGTTQDTQYF.

This clonotype was recorded many times. The chain combines TRBV12-5 with TRBJ2-7, with unresolved D. The CDR3 has 13 amino acids. Germline lookup yields CDR1 LGHNT and CDR2 FRNRAP. V was shortened by 6 bases and J by 3 bases, with 12 bases between the two germline ends. The CDR3 DNA reads as TGTGCTAGTGGGGGCTTTCATCTCTACGAGCAGTACTTC. Protein product: CASGGFHLYEQYF. The whole variable domain, filled in from reference TRBV12-5 and TRBJ2-7, reads DARVTQTPRHKVTEMGQEVTMRCQPILGHNTVFWYRQTMMQGLELLAYFRNRAPLDDSGMPKDRFSAEMPDATLATLKIQPSEPRDSAVYFCASGGFHLYEQYFGPGTRLTVT.

There are many counts of this clonotype. This chain links TRBV20-1 with TRBJ2-7, with D maybe TRBD1 (7 bases). V lost 6 bases and J 3 bases, leaving 18 bases between the germline ends. Germline V gene lookup returns CDR1 DFQATT and CDR2 SNEGSKA (reference sequence). This CDR3 is built from 14 residues. CDR3 nucleotides: TGCAGTGCCGATAAGACAGGGACTTTCTACGAGCAGTACTTC. This encodes CSADKTGTFYEQYF.

The chain employs TRBV14 and TRBJ2-4, with 9 positions matching TRBD2. The germline gives CDR1 SGHDN, CDR2 FVKESK. The CDR3 loop spans 15 amino acids. V was pared by 2 bases and J by 8 bases, with 7 bases of the junction left unmatched. The CDR3, as DNA: TGTGCCAGCAGCCAAACTCTCGGGACTAGCCACATTCAGTACTTC. Translation gives CASSQTLGTSHIQYF.

V and J are TRBV24-1 and TRBJ2-5; 10 bases are a match to TRBD2. Trimming removed 3 bases from V and 2 bases from J; junction bases left unmatched: 8. The CDR3 extends over 17 amino acids. CDR1 is KGHDR and CDR2 is SFDVKD in the germline V gene. CDR3 protein: CATSDINIAGGQETQYF. CDR3 DNA: TGTGCCACCAGTGATATAAATATAGCGGGAGGTCAAGAGACCCAGTACTTC.

This clonotype was counted many times. The V and J genes are TRBV28 and TRBJ1-5; perhaps TRBD1 as D (5 bases). The germline V and J ends were trimmed by 4 bases and 8 bases, with 21 bases remaining between them. The CDR3 loop spans 16 amino acids. Per germline, CDR1 MDHEN and CDR2 SYDVKM. CDR3 in amino acids: CASSSLTARVEEPQHF. DNA for the CDR3: TGTGCCAGCAGTTCCCTGACGGCCAGGGTTGAAGAGCCCCAGCATTTT.

The chain couples TRBV3-1 to TRBJ2-1; 8 bases fit TRBD1. V was clipped by 2 bases and J by 1 base; unmatched bases: 10. This CDR3 spans 18 amino acids. Per the germline V gene, CDR1 is LGHDT and CDR2 is YNNKEL (reference sequence). CDR3 DNA sequence: TGTGCCAGCAGCCAATGGACAGGGCGGAAGGGATCCTACAATGAGCAGTTCTTC. As protein: CASSQWTGRKGSYNEQFF.

This clonotype was seen more than once but under ten times. The chain recombines TRBV10-2 with TRBJ1-6; no reliable D call. This CDR3 is 14 amino acids long. The V end was cut by 2 bases, the J end by 7 bases, with 9 bases between. The germline gives CDR1 WSHSY, CDR2 SAAADI. CDR3 amino acids: CASSEGVGNSPLHF. The CDR3 nucleotides are TGCGCCAGCAGTGAGGGGGTTGGGAATTCACCCCTCCACTTT.

There are many counts of this clonotype. The CDR3 nucleotides are TGTGCCAGCAGTTCCGGACTAACGGGAGTGTCGGGTGAGCAGTTCTTC. It encodes CASSSGLTGVSGEQFF. The chain has TRBV12-3 or TRBV12-4 and TRBJ2-1, with a possible D match to TRBD2 (6 bases). Trimming stripped 4 bases from V and 9 bases from J, with 22 bases between. This CDR3 has 16 amino acids.

The gene calls are TRBV5-1 and TRBJ2-3; TRBD2 agrees at 7 bases. CDR3 length equals 15 residues. Germline loops: CDR1 SGHRS, CDR2 YFSETQ. V trimming: 5 bases; J trimming: 0 bases; junction bases outside the gene matches: 6. CDR3 bases: TGCGCCAGCAGGGTAGCGGGCTTGAGCACAGATACGCAGTATTTT. Protein sequence: CASRVAGLSTDTQYF.

This clonotype was counted many times. This chain uses TRBV30 with TRBJ1-5, with D hard to call. Trimming removed 0 bases at V and 0 bases at J, with 3 bases between. Germline V lookup: CDR1 GTSNPN, CDR2 SVGIG (reference sequence). The CDR3 runs to 13 residues. CDR3 sequence: CAWSVGSNQPQHF. In nucleotides, the CDR3 is TGTGCCTGGAGTGTCGGTAGCAATCAGCCCCAGCATTTT.

The sample holds a few counts of this clonotype. This chain uses TRBV7-8 with TRBJ2-1, with no clear D. The germline CDR1 and CDR2 sequences are SGHVS and FQNEAQ. The CDR3 has 15 residues. Trimming cost V 2 bases and J 0 bases, with 8 bases left between them. DNA for the CDR3: TGTGCCAGCAGCTTACGTCCTAGCTCCTACAATGAGCAGTTCTTC. Its translation is CASSLRPSSYNEQFF. Variable domain in full (rest from reference TRBV7-8 and TRBJ2-1): GAGVSQSPRYKVAKRGQDVALRCDPISGHVSLFWYQQALGQGPEFLTYFQNEAQLDKSGLPSDRFFAERPEGSVSTLKIQRTQQEDSAVYLCASSLRPSSYNEQFFGPGTRLTVL.

This clonotype has more than one count but fewer than ten. This rearrangement joins TRBV12-3 or TRBV12-4 to TRBJ2-7; tentative D call: TRBD2 (5 bases). This CDR3 has 14 amino acids. V lost 0 bases, J lost 4 bases, and 10 bases lay in between. The CDR3 region has the DNA TGTGCCAGCAGTTTAGCCGGGGTAATTTACGAGCAGTACTTC. It translates to CASSLAGVIYEQYF.

This clonotype was seen more than once but under ten times. The chain carries TRBV2 and TRBJ2-6; D is perhaps TRBD1 (6 bases). V was pared by 3 bases and J by 4 bases, with 13 bases between. The germline V gene has CDR1 SNHLY and CDR2 FYNNEI. The CDR3 length is 16 residues. The CDR3 region has the DNA TGTGCCAGCAGTGATTATTGGGGGACAGGGGCCAACGTCCTGACTTTC. Residues: CASSDYWGTGANVLTF.

This clonotype was seen repeatedly, ten times or more. The V gene is TRBV10-1, the J gene TRBJ1-1, with a weak D call TRBD1 (5 bases). This CDR3 comprises 14 residues. The V and J ends lost 0 bases and 5 bases respectively, with 10 bases between them. The germline V gene has CDR1 WNHNN and CDR2 SYGVQD (reference sequence). The CDR3 sequence: CASSESTGVTEAFF. CDR3 bases: TGCGCCAGCAGTGAGTCGACGGGGGTGACTGAAGCTTTCTTT.

In this sample, this clonotype turned up many times. This chain connects TRBV7-2 to TRBJ2-3; 11 bases match TRBD2. CDR1 and CDR2 (germline): SGHTA, FQGNSA. This CDR3 is 15 amino acids long. J gave up 6 bases and V 4 bases, and 6 bases lay outside the gene matches. The CDR3 sequence is CASSSILAGVDTQYF. DNA of the CDR3: TGTGCCAGCAGCTCCATACTAGCGGGAGTCGATACGCAGTATTTT.

This clonotype was counted many times. CDR3 bases: TGTGCCAGCTCACGGAACAGGGGGTCTAATGAAAAACTGTTTTTT. This gives the protein CASSRNRGSNEKLFF. The chain couples TRBV18 to TRBJ1-4, with 8 bases fitting TRBD1. V was clipped by 4 bases and J by 3 bases; unmatched bases: 4. CDR1 is KGHSH and CDR2 is LQKENI in the germline V gene. The CDR3 covers 15 residues.

The V gene is TRBV13, the J gene TRBJ2-7, with 15 bases lining up with TRBD2. CDR1 PRHDT and CDR2 FYEKMQ come from the germline V gene (reference sequence). This CDR3 is 16 amino acids long. With V trimmed by 4 bases and J by 5 bases, 6 bases remained unmatched. CDR3 region: CASSSQGTSGRNEQYF. The CDR3 DNA reads TGTGCCAGCAGCTCCCAGGGGACTAGCGGGAGGAACGAGCAGTACTTC. Supplemented by reference TRBV13 and TRBJ2-7, the full variable domain reads AAGVIQSPRHLIKEKRETATLKCYPIPRHDTVYWYQQGPGQDPQFLISFYEKMQSDKGSIPDRFSAQQFSDYHSELNMSSLELGDSALYFCASSSQGTSGRNEQYFGPGTRLTVT.

The chain links TRBV19 to TRBJ1-5; weak D call: TRBD1 (6 bases). Germline CDR1 and CDR2: LNHDA and SQIVND (reference sequence). The CDR3 extends over 14 amino acids. The V and J ends lost 3 bases and 7 bases respectively, with 13 bases between them. Here the CDR3 DNA reads TGTGCCAGTAGTATCGGCAGGGGTAGACAGCCCCAGCATTTT. Residues: CASSIGRGRQPQHF.